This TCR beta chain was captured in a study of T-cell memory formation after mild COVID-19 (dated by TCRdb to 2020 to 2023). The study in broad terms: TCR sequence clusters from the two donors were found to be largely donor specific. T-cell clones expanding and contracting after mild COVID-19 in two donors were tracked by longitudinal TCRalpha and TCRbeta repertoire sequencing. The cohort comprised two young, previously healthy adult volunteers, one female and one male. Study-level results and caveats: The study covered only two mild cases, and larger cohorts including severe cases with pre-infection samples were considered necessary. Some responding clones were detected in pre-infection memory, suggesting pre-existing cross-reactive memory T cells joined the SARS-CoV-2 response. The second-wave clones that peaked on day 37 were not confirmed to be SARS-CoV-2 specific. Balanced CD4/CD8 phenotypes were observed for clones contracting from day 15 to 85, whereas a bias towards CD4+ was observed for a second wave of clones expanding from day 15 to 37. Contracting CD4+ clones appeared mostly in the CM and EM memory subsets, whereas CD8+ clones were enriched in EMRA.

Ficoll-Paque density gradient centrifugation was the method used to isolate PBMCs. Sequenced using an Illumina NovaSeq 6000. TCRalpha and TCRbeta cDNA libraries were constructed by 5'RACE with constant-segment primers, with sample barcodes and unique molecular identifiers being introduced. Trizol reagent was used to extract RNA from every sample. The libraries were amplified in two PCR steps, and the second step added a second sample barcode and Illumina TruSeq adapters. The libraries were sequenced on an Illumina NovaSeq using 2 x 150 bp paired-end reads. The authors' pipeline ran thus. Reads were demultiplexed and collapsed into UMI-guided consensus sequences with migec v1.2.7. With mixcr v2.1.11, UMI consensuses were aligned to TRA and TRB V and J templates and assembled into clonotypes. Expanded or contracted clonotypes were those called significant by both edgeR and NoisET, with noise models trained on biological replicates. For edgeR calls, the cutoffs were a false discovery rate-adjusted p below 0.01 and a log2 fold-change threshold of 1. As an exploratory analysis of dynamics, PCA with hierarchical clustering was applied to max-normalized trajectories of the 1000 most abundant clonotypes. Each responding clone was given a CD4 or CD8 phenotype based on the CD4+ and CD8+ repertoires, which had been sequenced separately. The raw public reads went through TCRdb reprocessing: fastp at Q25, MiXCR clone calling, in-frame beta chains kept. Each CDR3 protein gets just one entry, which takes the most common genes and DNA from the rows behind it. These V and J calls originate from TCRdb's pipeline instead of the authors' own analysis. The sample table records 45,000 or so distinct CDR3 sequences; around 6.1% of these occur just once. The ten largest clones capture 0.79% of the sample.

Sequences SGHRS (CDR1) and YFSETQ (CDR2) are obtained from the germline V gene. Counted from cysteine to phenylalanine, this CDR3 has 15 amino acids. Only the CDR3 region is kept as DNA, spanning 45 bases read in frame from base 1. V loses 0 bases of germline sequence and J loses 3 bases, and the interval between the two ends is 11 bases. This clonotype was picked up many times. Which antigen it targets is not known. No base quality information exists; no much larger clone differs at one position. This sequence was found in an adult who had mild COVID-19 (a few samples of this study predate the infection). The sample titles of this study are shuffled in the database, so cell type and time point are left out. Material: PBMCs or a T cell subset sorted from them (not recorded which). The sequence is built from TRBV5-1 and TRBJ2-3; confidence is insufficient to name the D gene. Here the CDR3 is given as CASSLGQVWTDTQYF. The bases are TGCGCCAGCAGCTTGGGGCAGGTTTGGACAGATACGCAGTATTTT.